This T cell receptor beta chain stems from a study of shared clonotypes between healthy human individuals. Study-wide background: The donor group consisted of two women and three men, aged 18 to 49. Study conclusions and caveats: Clonotypes that were shared across a handful of donors made up about 4.5% of naive CD4 clonotypes.

Caucasian adults living in Nashville, Tennessee, provided all samples. As for this clone: Antigen: not known. Other DNA sequences of this sample code for an identical CDR3.

V was cut by 6 bases and J by 0 bases, with 15 bases left in between. The CDR3 has 16 residues. From germline, CDR1 is MNHEY and CDR2 SMNVEV (reference sequence). TCRdb keeps only in-frame clones here, not all; method: immunoSEQ multiplex PCR. The sample consists of some 240,000 clones, about 69% of them appearing once. The receptor was derived from a man aged 30-40 years in good health. What was sequenced was memory CD4+ T cells sorted from blood. Noted subset: CD45RA-negative fraction. The V gene is TRBV27, the J gene TRBJ2-1; a possible D gene is TRBD2 (6 bases). CDR3: CASRVGGRVSYNEQFF. In DNA form, the CDR3 reads TGTGCCAGCAGGGTCGGGGGACGGGTCTCCTACAATGAGCAGTTCTTC.